The next 21 T cell receptor beta chains were all read from a single sample in a study of T cells in tumors and immune-related adverse events. TCRdb's copy holds only in-frame clones and misses some; the assay was immunoSEQ multiplex PCR. The sample contains more than 10,000 clones, about 90% of which appear only once. The sample in question was lymph node tissue, obtained from a patient treated with anti-PD-1 therapy. The receptors here all came from a female donor with metastatic renal cell carcinoma.

J is TRBJ1-6 and V is TRBV5-1; perhaps TRBD1 as D (5 bases). V was clipped by 1 base and J by 7 bases, with 12 bases between them. The CDR3 has 15 amino acids. Germline CDR1 reads SGHRS; CDR2 reads YFSETQ. This CDR3 is CASSLIGGGNSPLHF. CDR3 DNA sequence: TGCGCCAGCAGCTTGATTGGGGGGGGAAATTCACCCCTCCACTTT. Drawing the rest from reference TRBV5-1 and TRBJ1-6, the complete variable domain is KAGVTQTPRYLIKTRGQQVTLSCSPISGHRSVSWYQQTPGQGLQFLFEYFSETQRNKGNFPGRFSGRQFSNSRSEMNVSTLELGDSALYLCASSLIGGGNSPLHFGNGTRLTVT.

This sequence joins TRBV11-2 and TRBJ2-2; possibly TRBD1 or TRBD2 for D (5 bases each). This CDR3 contains 15 residues. In germline, CDR1 is SGHAT, CDR2 FQNNGV. The V and J ends lost 2 bases and 4 bases respectively, with 11 bases between them. CDR3 amino acids: CASSLIAGTTGELFF. The CDR3 bases are TGTGCCAGCAGCTTAATCGCAGGGACCACCGGGGAGCTGTTTTTT.

Written as DNA, the CDR3 is TGTGCCAGCAGCTTCTTCCTGCCCGGAGATACGCAGTATTTT. Translated: CASSFFLPGDTQYF. This rearrangement joins TRBV7-2 to TRBJ2-3; D remains unclear. In germline, CDR1 is SGHTA, CDR2 FQGNSA. V lost 3 bases and J lost 5, with 12 bases in between. This CDR3 spans 14 amino acids.

This clone has just one count. The V and J genes are TRBV28 and TRBJ2-1; unclear D gene. The CDR3 runs to 11 residues. Germline CDR1 and CDR2: MDHEN and SYDVKM. V dropped 2 bases and J dropped 7 bases, with 3 bases sitting between them. The CDR3 sequence is CASSLANEQFF. CDR3 sequence (DNA): TGTGCCAGCAGTTTAGCGAATGAGCAGTTCTTC.

This clone was detected only once. The gene calls are TRBV27 and TRBJ2-2; no firm D call. The CDR3 is made up of 11 amino acids. Germline loops: CDR1 MNHEY, CDR2 SMNVEV (reference sequence). The V end lost 3 bases, the J end lost 8 bases, and 4 bases lay between the germline ends. The CDR3, as DNA: TGTGCCAGCAGTTTCCTGGGGGAGCTGTTTTTT. Amino acid sequence: CASSFLGELFF.

As concerns this clone: The identical CDR3 is also encoded by other nucleotide sequences in the sample. This chain uses TRBV7-9 with TRBJ1-1; 9 bases fit TRBD1. Germline lookup yields CDR1 SEHNR and CDR2 FQNEAQ (reference sequence). This CDR3 contains 15 residues. J lost 0 bases, V lost 6 bases, and 5 bases had no gene match. The CDR3 DNA reads TGTGCCAGCAGGGGACAGGGCCGGATGAACACTGAAGCTTTCTTT. This codes for CASRGQGRMNTEAFF.

V usage is TRBV12-5 and J usage is TRBJ2-1; D is perhaps TRBD2 (5 bases). Per germline, CDR1 LGHNT and CDR2 FRNRAP. CDR3 length: 17 amino acids. V dropped 4 bases and J dropped 3 bases, with 19 bases sitting between them. CDR3 coding DNA: TGTGCTAGTGGTTCTACGGGAAATCGGCCTGACTACAATGAGCAGTTCTTC. Its protein product is CASGSTGNRPDYNEQFF.

The chain carries TRBV27 and TRBJ2-1; D ambiguous. There are 13 residues in the CDR3. The V end lost 2 bases, the J end lost 3 bases, and 5 bases lay between the germline ends. Germline assignment: CDR1 MNHEY and CDR2 SMNVEV (reference sequence). Here the CDR3 reads CASSLQIYNEQFF. The DNA for the CDR3 is TGTGCCAGCAGTTTACAGATCTACAATGAGCAGTTCTTC.

The V gene is TRBV7-8, the J gene TRBJ1-3, with TRBD1 identical over 7 bases. Germline V gene data show CDR1 as SGHVS and CDR2 as FQNEAQ. The CDR3 is 14 amino acids. Trimming removed 4 bases from V and 4 bases from J; junction bases left unmatched: 4. The CDR3 nucleotides read TGTGCCAGCAGCTCGACAGGGTCCGGAAACACCATATATTTT. It yields the protein CASSSTGSGNTIYF.

The V gene is TRBV7-2, the J gene TRBJ2-5, with D unclear. V was clipped by 3 bases and J by 1 base, with 9 bases between them. Germline CDR1 reads SGHTA; CDR2 reads FQGNSA. This CDR3 spans 14 amino acids. The CDR3 spells CASSFQDTQETQYF. The CDR3 DNA sequence: TGTGCCAGCAGCTTTCAAGACACCCAAGAGACCCAGTACTTC.

The chain is built from TRBV5-1 and TRBJ2-6, with TRBD2 matching over 7 bases. V was pared by 4 bases and J by 0 bases, with 10 bases of the junction left unmatched. The CDR3 loop spans 18 amino acids. Germline loops: CDR1 SGHRS, CDR2 YFSETQ. The CDR3 sequence: CASSLWGGITSGANVLTF. The CDR3 nucleotides are TGCGCCAGCAGCCTCTGGGGAGGGATTACCTCTGGGGCCAACGTCCTGACTTTC.

The chain has TRBV19 and TRBJ1-2; TRBD1 is a possible D gene (5 bases). The CDR3 length is 13 residues. V lost 6 bases and J lost 4, with 12 bases in between. Per the germline V gene, CDR1 is LNHDA and CDR2 is SQIVND (reference sequence). In nucleotides, the CDR3 is TGTGCCAGTAGCCTAAGGGGCTCCTATGGCTACACCTTC. Translated: CASSLRGSYGYTF.

The CDR3 DNA is TGCGCCAGCAGCCGGTCAGGACTTGGCTACGAGCAGTACTTC. It encodes CASSRSGLGYEQYF. The chain combines TRBV4-3 with TRBJ2-7, with D possibly matching TRBD2 (5 bases). There are 14 residues in the CDR3. Germline V gene lookup returns CDR1 LGHNA and CDR2 YSLEER. V lost 4 bases, J lost 3 bases, and 13 bases lay in between.

The V gene is TRBV6-1, the J gene TRBJ2-7, with D perhaps assigned TRBD1 or TRBD2 (5 bases each). The V end lost 8 bases, the J end lost 4 bases, and 15 bases lay between the germline ends. From germline, CDR1 is MNHNS and CDR2 SASEGT. CDR3 length: 13 residues. Written as DNA, the CDR3 is TGTGCCAGCTCACGGGACCGGGAATACGAGCAGTACTTC. The encoded protein is CASSRDREYEQYF.

The J gene is TRBJ1-1, the V gene TRBV4-2; a possible D gene is TRBD1 (6 bases). Germline values: CDR1 LGHNA, CDR2 YNFKEQ. The CDR3 runs 12 residues. V was shortened by 4 bases and J by 5 bases, with 8 bases between the two germline ends. CDR3 loop: CASSPGVTEAFF. The CDR3 nucleotides are TGTGCCAGCAGCCCAGGGGTGACTGAAGCTTTCTTT.

This sequence joins TRBV15 and TRBJ1-4, with D perhaps TRBD1 (6 bases). This CDR3 spans 16 amino acids. Trimming took 5 bases from V and 3 from J, leaving 16 bases between them. Germline CDR1 and CDR2: LNHNV and YYDKDF (reference sequence). The CDR3 loop is CATSSIRGASNEKLFF. The CDR3 DNA follows: TGTGCCACCAGCTCGATACGGGGGGCTTCTAATGAAAAACTGTTTTTT. Supplemented by reference TRBV15 and TRBJ1-4, the full variable domain reads DAMVIQNPRYQVTQFGKPVTLSCSQTLNHNVMYWYQQKSSQAPKLLFHYYDKDFNNEADTPDNFQSRRPNTSFCFLDIRSPGLGDTAMYLCATSSIRGASNEKLFFGSGTQLSVL.

A word on this clone: One junction end disagrees with the germline gene, perhaps due to a read error. The same CDR3 also results from other DNA sequences found in this sample. The chain has TRBV10-3 and TRBJ2-7; D tentatively fits TRBD1 or TRBD2 (5 bases each). This CDR3 region has 13 residues. Looked up from germline, CDR1 is ENHRY and CDR2 is SYGVKD. CDR3 nucleotide sequence: TGCGCCATCCGAGGGCAGGGAACCTACGAGCAGTACTTC. It is translated as CAIRGQGTYEQYF.

The V and J genes are TRBV10-3 and TRBJ1-2, with 12 bases fitting TRBD1. The germline V gene encodes CDR1 ENHRY and CDR2 SYGVKD. The CDR3 is made up of 13 amino acids. After removal of 3 bases from V and 8 bases from J, the junction contained 1 base not matched to a gene. CDR3 loop: CAISEGTGGGYTF. In DNA, the CDR3 is TGTGCCATCAGTGAAGGGACAGGGGGCGGCTACACCTTC.

The chain combines TRBV2 with TRBJ2-3; D is unclear. Per germline, CDR1 SNHLY and CDR2 FYNNEI. V shed 6 bases and J shed 2 bases, with 21 bases lying between them. The CDR3 extends over 17 amino acids. The DNA for the CDR3 is TGTGCCAGCAGCACACCGCAAACCACAGAATCCACAGATACGCAGTATTTT. Its protein product is CASSTPQTTESTDTQYF.

The chain links TRBV19 to TRBJ2-1, with 14 bases that match TRBD2. V shed 8 bases and J 6 bases; nucleotides not matched to a gene: 15. This CDR3 contains 18 residues. The germline gives CDR1 LNHDA, CDR2 SQIVND (reference sequence). DNA for the CDR3: TGTGCCAGTCAGCCCTCCGGACTAGCGGGAGGCCGTCCCAATGAGCAGTTCTTC. Amino acids: CASQPSGLAGGRPNEQFF. Complete variable domain (other parts from reference TRBV19 and TRBJ2-1): DGGITQSPKYLFRKEGQNVTLSCEQNLNHDAMYWYRQDPGQGLRLIYYSQIVNDFQKGDIAEGYSVSREKKESFPLTVTSAQKNPTAFYLCASQPSGLAGGRPNEQFFGPGTRLTVL.

The chain links TRBV11-2 to TRBJ2-7; D tentatively reads TRBD1 or TRBD2 (5 bases each). Germline loops: CDR1 SGHAT, CDR2 FQNNGV. Deletions cut 7 bases from V and 6 bases from J, with 22 bases between. There are 15 residues in the CDR3. CDR3 region: CASTILGASSVEQYF. CDR3 coding DNA: TGTGCCAGCACCATTCTCGGGGCATCGTCGGTCGAGCAGTACTTC.